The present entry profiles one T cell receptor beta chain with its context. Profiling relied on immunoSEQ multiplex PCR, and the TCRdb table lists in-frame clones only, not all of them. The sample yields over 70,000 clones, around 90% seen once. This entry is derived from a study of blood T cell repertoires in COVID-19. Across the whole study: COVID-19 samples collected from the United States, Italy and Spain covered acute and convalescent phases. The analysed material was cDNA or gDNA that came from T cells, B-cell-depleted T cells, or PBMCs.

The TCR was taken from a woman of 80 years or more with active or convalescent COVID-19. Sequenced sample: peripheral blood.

The CDR3: CATTRGRGNTIYF. The DNA for the CDR3 is TGTGCCACCACCCGGGGAAGAGGAAACACCATATATTTT. V gene TRBV6-5 combines with J gene TRBJ1-3; no reliable D call. The length of the CDR3 is 13 residues. V lost 10 bases, J lost 4 bases, and 14 bases lay in between. Germline assignment: CDR1 MNHEY and CDR2 SVGAGI.